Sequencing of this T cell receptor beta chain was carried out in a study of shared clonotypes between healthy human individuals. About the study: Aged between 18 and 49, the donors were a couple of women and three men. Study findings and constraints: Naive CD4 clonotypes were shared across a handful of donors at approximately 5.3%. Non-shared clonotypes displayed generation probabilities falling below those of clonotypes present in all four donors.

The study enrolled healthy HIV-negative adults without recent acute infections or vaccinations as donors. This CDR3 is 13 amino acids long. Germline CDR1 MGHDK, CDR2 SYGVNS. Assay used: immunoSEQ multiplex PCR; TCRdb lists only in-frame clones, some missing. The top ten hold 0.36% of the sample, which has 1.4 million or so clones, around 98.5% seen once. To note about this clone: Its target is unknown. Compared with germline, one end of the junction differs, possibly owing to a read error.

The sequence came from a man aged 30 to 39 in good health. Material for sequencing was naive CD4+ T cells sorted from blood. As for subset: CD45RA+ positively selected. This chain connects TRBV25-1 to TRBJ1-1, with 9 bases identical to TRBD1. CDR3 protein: CACRGTGYSEAFF. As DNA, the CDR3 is TGTGCCTGCAGGGGGACAGGGTACTCTGAAGCTTTCTTT.